This entry lists 27 T cell receptor beta chains sequenced from one sample in a study of T cell responses to AZD1222 COVID-19 vaccine. Profiling relied on immunoSEQ multiplex PCR, and the TCRdb table lists in-frame clones only, not all of them. The sample lists 70,000 to 85,000 clones, roughly 85% occurring once. The sequenced sample was peripheral blood, obtained 28 days after the second AZD1222 dose. Receptor source: an adult who received the AZD1222 COVID-19 vaccine.

This clone was picked up a small number of times. The rearrangement links TRBV27 to TRBJ2-7; TRBD2 matches 12 bases. The V gene's germline CDR1 is MNHEY and CDR2 SMNVEV (reference sequence). The CDR3 loop spans 15 amino acids. Trimming at V came to 6 bases and at J to 4 bases, leaving 7 bases not matched to a gene. The CDR3 DNA is TGTGCCAGCAGCTACCTAGCGGGAGGGAATTACGAGCAGTACTTC. It is translated as CASSYLAGGNYEQYF.

This CDR3 is CASSFWGRDRNYEQYF. CDR3 DNA: TGTGCCAGCAGTTTTTGGGGTCGGGACCGCAACTACGAGCAGTACTTC. This sequence joins TRBV28 and TRBJ2-7; D tentatively reads TRBD1 or TRBD2 (5 bases each). Germline-derived CDR1 and CDR2 are MDHEN and SYDVKM. Trimming removed 3 bases from V and 3 bases from J, with 18 bases in between. The CDR3 spans 16 residues.

The V and J genes are TRBV18 and TRBJ2-2, with 9 nucleotides matching TRBD1. V was clipped by 3 bases and J by 5 bases; unmatched bases: 4. Germline assignment: CDR1 KGHSH and CDR2 LQKENI. The CDR3 loop spans 15 amino acids. CDR3: CASSPSGTGTGELFF. In nucleotides, the CDR3 is TGTGCCAGCTCACCGTCCGGGACAGGGACCGGGGAGCTGTTTTTT.

The V and J genes are TRBV3-1 (or the pseudogene TRBV3-2) and TRBJ2-3; D is uncertain. Germline V CDR1 and CDR2: LGHDT, YNNKEL (reference sequence). V lost 0 bases and J lost 5, with 6 bases in between. The CDR3 is 13 amino acids. The CDR3 nucleotides are TGTGCCAGCAGCCAAGAGAACGGAGATACGCAGTATTTT. This codes for CASSQENGDTQYF.

The rearrangement links TRBV11-2 to TRBJ2-2; D not certain. Germline CDR1 reads SGHAT; CDR2 reads FQNNGV. With 5 bases removed from V and 4 bases from J, the gap between germline ends came to 14 bases. This CDR3 is 15 amino acids long. CDR3 nucleotide sequence: TGTGCCAGCAGCCTTGACGGAACCTTCACCGGGGAGCTGTTTTTT. Residues: CASSLDGTFTGELFF.

The chain uses TRBV7-9 and TRBJ1-5; TRBD1 might be the D (6 bases). V gave up 4 bases and J gave up 7 bases, with 14 bases separating them. Germline lookup yields CDR1 SEHNR and CDR2 FQNEAQ (reference sequence). The CDR3 covers 14 residues. The CDR3 protein is CASSSGAGEQPQHF. In DNA, the CDR3 is TGTGCCAGCAGCTCGGGGGCGGGGGAACAGCCCCAGCATTTT.

The chain combines TRBV3-1 (or the pseudogene TRBV3-2) with TRBJ1-5, with D unclear. Trimming took 0 bases from V and 6 from J, leaving 9 bases between them. The CDR3 extends over 14 amino acids. The germline gives CDR1 LGHDT, CDR2 YNNKEL (reference sequence). The DNA for the CDR3 is TGTGCCAGCAGCCAAGATCTCATAGGTCAGCCCCAGCATTTT. Translated, it gives CASSQDLIGQPQHF.

This chain links TRBV13 with TRBJ1-3, with D possibly matching TRBD1 (5 bases). CDR1 and CDR2 from the germline V gene are PRHDT and FYEKMQ (reference sequence). The CDR3 contains 15 residues. The V end was cut by 5 bases, the J end by 0 bases, with 11 bases between. CDR3 nucleotide sequence: TGTGCCAGCAGCCTGGGACTAAGCTCTGGAAACACCATATATTTT. Its translation: CASSLGLSSGNTIYF.

The V gene is TRBV28, the J gene TRBJ2-5; possibly TRBD1 or TRBD2 for D (5 bases each). Trimming removed 6 bases at V and 1 base at J, with 18 bases between. There are 16 residues in the CDR3. Germline CDR1 and CDR2: MDHEN and SYDVKM. CDR3 loop: CASSTIRGTFQETQYF. The CDR3 coding sequence is TGTGCCAGCAGCACCATCCGGGGCACCTTCCAAGAGACCCAGTACTTC.

This chain connects TRBV28 to TRBJ2-7, with TRBD1 matching 7 bases. Germline loops: CDR1 MDHEN, CDR2 SYDVKM. This CDR3 has 16 amino acids. The junction had 7 bases not matched to a gene; V was cut back by 2 bases and J by 0 bases. CDR3 in amino acids: CASSLLRTGVSYEQYF. The CDR3 region has the DNA TGTGCCAGCAGTTTACTTAGGACAGGCGTCTCCTACGAGCAGTACTTC.

V and J are TRBV2 and TRBJ2-2; D unclear. CDR3 length: 13 residues. The V end lost 2 bases, the J end lost 4 bases, and 5 bases lay between the germline ends. Germline V gene data show CDR1 as SNHLY and CDR2 as FYNNEI. This CDR3 reads CASSERATGELFF. The DNA for the CDR3 is TGTGCCAGCAGTGAACGGGCCACCGGGGAGCTGTTTTTT.

This clone was counted between two and nine times. V is TRBV19 and J is TRBJ1-2; D possibly corresponds to TRBD1 (6 bases). The CDR3 spans 13 residues. Deletions cut 1 base from V and 6 bases from J, with 9 bases between. In germline, CDR1 is LNHDA, CDR2 SQIVND (reference sequence). Written as DNA, the CDR3 is TGTGCCAGTAGTATAGTACAGGGAAATGGCTACACCTTC. Translation: CASSIVQGNGYTF.

This clone showed up just a few times. CDR3 protein: CASTQRGSPLHF. The CDR3, as DNA: TGTGCCAGCACTCAGAGGGGATCACCCCTCCACTTT. This chain joins TRBV28 and TRBJ1-6, with a weak D call TRBD1 (5 bases). Germline CDR1 reads MDHEN; CDR2 reads SYDVKM. Deletions cut 7 bases from V and 10 bases from J, with 11 bases between. CDR3 length equals 12 residues.

This chain links TRBV15 with TRBJ2-7; tentative D call: TRBD2 (6 bases). Germline-derived CDR1 and CDR2 are LNHNV and YYDKDF (reference sequence). The CDR3 covers 16 residues. V dropped 0 bases and J dropped 3 bases, with 15 bases sitting between them. For the CDR3, the DNA is TGTGCCACCAGCAGAGATCTCCCGCGGGGTTACTACGAGCAGTACTTC. It translates to CATSRDLPRGYYEQYF.

The chain has TRBV7-2 and TRBJ2-2; 13 nucleotides agree with TRBD2. V was pared by 5 bases and J by 2 bases, with 5 bases of the junction left unmatched. There are 17 residues in the CDR3. Looked up from germline, CDR1 is SGHTA and CDR2 is FQGNSA. The CDR3 is CASSPGGLAGNTGELFF. CDR3 in DNA: TGTGCCAGCAGCCCCGGGGGACTAGCGGGAAACACCGGGGAGCTGTTTTTT.

The chain carries TRBV28 and TRBJ2-2, with 8 bases fitting TRBD2. With V trimmed by 1 base and J by 2 bases, 3 bases remained unmatched. The CDR3 is 16 residues long. Germline CDR1 MDHEN, CDR2 SYDVKM. CDR3 amino acids: CASSLSGRVNTGELFF. The CDR3 bases are TGTGCCAGCAGTTTATCCGGGAGGGTTAACACCGGGGAGCTGTTTTTT.

V gene TRBV5-1 combines with J gene TRBJ1-1; D gene ambiguous. The germline V gene encodes CDR1 SGHRS and CDR2 YFSETQ. CDR3 length: 12 amino acids. Trimming shortened V by 4 bases and J by 7 bases, and 11 bases separated the two germline ends. The CDR3 protein is CASSNSGFEAFF. The CDR3 DNA reads TGCGCCAGCAGCAATAGTGGGTTTGAAGCTTTCTTT.

The rearrangement uses TRBV7-2 and TRBJ1-2, with D unresolved. The germline gives CDR1 SGHTA, CDR2 FQGNSA. Trimming took 1 base from V and 7 from J, leaving 10 bases between them. The CDR3 runs to 13 residues. CDR3 nucleotide sequence: TGTGCCAGCAGCTTAGTCATCTTGGGTGGCTACACCTTC. Its protein is CASSLVILGGYTF.

This clone was seen more than once but under ten times. The chain links TRBV6-6 to TRBJ2-1; D uncertain. Trimming took 0 bases from V and 9 from J, leaving 6 bases between them. Germline V lookup: CDR1 MNHNY, CDR2 SVGAGI (reference sequence). This CDR3 is built from 12 residues. The CDR3 loop is CASSYSGFEQFF. In DNA form, the CDR3 reads TGTGCCAGCAGTTACTCAGGCTTTGAGCAGTTCTTC.

The rearrangement links TRBV19 to TRBJ2-7; no clear D gene. Trimming left V 5 bases short and J 3 bases short, with 14 bases between. The length of the CDR3 is 14 residues. Germline V gives CDR1 LNHDA, CDR2 SQIVND (reference sequence). In nucleotides, the CDR3 is TGTGCCAGTAGTGCCCAGGATTCGCTCTACGAGCAGTACTTC. Its translation: CASSAQDSLYEQYF.

The table lists this clone with a few counts. CDR3 nucleotide sequence: TGTGCCAGCAGACCCCAAGAGACAGGGAAACGGATTCAGTACTTC. It specifies CASRPQETGKRIQYF. The rearrangement joins TRBV2 to TRBJ2-4; 7 bases map to TRBD1. The V gene end was trimmed by 6 bases and the J gene end by 10 bases; junction bases not matched to a gene: 15. CDR1 SNHLY and CDR2 FYNNEI come from the germline V gene. The CDR3 covers 15 residues.

In nucleotides, the CDR3 is TGTGCCAGCAGTTTATCCGCCCTTTTGGCAGGACCCTATGGCTACACCTTC. This sequence encodes CASSLSALLAGPYGYTF. The gene calls are TRBV27 and TRBJ1-2; D gene uncertain. Trimming cost V 0 bases and J 4 bases, with 18 bases left between them. Germline V gene lookup returns CDR1 MNHEY and CDR2 SMNVEV (reference sequence). CDR3 size: 17 residues.

The chain uses TRBV3-1 (or the pseudogene TRBV3-2) and TRBJ2-7, with 9 bases fitting TRBD2. The CDR3 extends over 16 amino acids. Per germline, CDR1 LGHDT and CDR2 YNNKEL (reference sequence). V trimming: 1 base; J trimming: 5 bases; junction bases outside the gene matches: 9. The CDR3 DNA reads TGTGCCAGCAGCCAAGTCTTAGCGGGAGCTATCCACGAGCAGTACTTC. Protein product: CASSQVLAGAIHEQYF.

This clone was seen only once. The chain couples TRBV7-9 to TRBJ1-1; TRBD1 matches at 8 bases. CDR1 and CDR2 (germline): SEHNR, FQNEAQ (reference sequence). After removal of 1 base from V and 1 base from J, the junction contained 8 bases not matched to a gene. The CDR3 consists of 17 residues. The DNA for the CDR3 is TGTGCCAGCAGCTTAGGGAGGACAGGGCGCGGGAACACTGAAGCTTTCTTT. Translation gives CASSLGRTGRGNTEAFF.

CDR3 DNA: TGTGCCAGCAGCCGACGAGGGGGCAGCACTGAAGCTTTCTTT. Translating gives CASSRRGGSTEAFF. This rearrangement joins TRBV3-1 (or the pseudogene TRBV3-2) to TRBJ1-1; 7 nucleotides agree with TRBD1. The CDR3 covers 14 residues. Germline loops: CDR1 LGHDT, CDR2 YNNKEL (reference sequence). V was pared by 4 bases and J by 4 bases, with 6 bases of the junction left unmatched.

V usage is TRBV6-2 or TRBV6-3 and J usage is TRBJ2-7; 9 bases line up with TRBD2. The CDR3 is 16 amino acids. V dropped 2 bases and J dropped 3; count of bases not matched to a gene: 8. CDR1 and CDR2 (germline): MNHEY, SVGEGT. CDR3 in DNA: TGTGCCAGCAGTTACGCTAGCGGGAAACCCCGCTACGAGCAGTACTTC. Its translation: CASSYASGKPRYEQYF.

V gene TRBV9 combines with J gene TRBJ2-1, with TRBD1 as a possible D gene (6 bases). V lost 4 bases and J lost 4, with 15 bases in between. The germline V gene has CDR1 SGDLS and CDR2 YYNGEE. The CDR3 totals 15 residues. CDR3 region: CASSQEDRIYNEQFF. The CDR3 coding sequence is TGTGCCAGCAGCCAGGAGGACAGAATATACAATGAGCAGTTCTTC.